This TCR beta chain was profiled in a study of T cells in localized non-small cell lung cancer. Germline assignment: CDR1 SGHRS and CDR2 YFSETQ. There are 15 residues in the CDR3. Trimming took off 6 bases at V and 0 bases at J, with 15 bases between the two ends. Sequencing was performed with immunoSEQ multiplex PCR; in TCRdb, only in-frame clones are kept and a portion is missing. The repertoire holds around 40,000 clones, around 87% seen once, with about 6.5% in the top ten. The sequenced sample was peripheral blood, obtained before any cancer treatment. The chain is built from TRBV5-1 and TRBJ1-1; D unresolved. This receptor was identified in a man aged 40 to 75 with stage I lung adenocarcinoma. This CDR3 is CASTEGKFMNTEAFF. In DNA, the CDR3 is TGCGCCAGCACAGAAGGGAAATTCATGAACACTGAAGCTTTCTTT.